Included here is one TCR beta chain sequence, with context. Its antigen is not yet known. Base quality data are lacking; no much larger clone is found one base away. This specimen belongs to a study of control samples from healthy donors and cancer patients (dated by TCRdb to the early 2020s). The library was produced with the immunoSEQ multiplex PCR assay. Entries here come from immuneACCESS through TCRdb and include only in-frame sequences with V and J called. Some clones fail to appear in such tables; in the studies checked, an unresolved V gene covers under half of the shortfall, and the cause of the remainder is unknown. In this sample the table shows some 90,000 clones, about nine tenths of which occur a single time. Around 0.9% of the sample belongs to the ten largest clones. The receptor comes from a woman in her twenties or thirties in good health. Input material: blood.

CDR3 protein: CASSRRGQGMKSQPQHF. The DNA reads TGTGCCAGCAGCCGGAGGGGACAGGGAATGAAAAGTCAGCCCCAGCATTTT. The rearrangement joined TRBV7-2 to TRBJ1-5, and 9 junction bases match TRBD1. From the cysteine through the phenylalanine, the CDR3 covers 17 amino acids. CDR3 DNA only is kept here, 51 bases in frame from base 1. V lost 5 bases and J lost 6 bases, and the count of bases not matched to a germline gene is 14. CDR1 SGHTA and CDR2 FQGNSA were looked up in the germline V gene.